The rows below give T cell receptor beta chains drawn from one sample of a study of blood T cell repertoires in COVID-19. Profiling relied on immunoSEQ multiplex PCR, and the TCRdb table lists in-frame clones only, not all of them. The sample gives nearly 60,000 clones, 85% to 90% of which show up once; approximately 13% is in the top ten. Sequencing was carried out using peripheral blood. These TCRs come from a man in his 60s with active COVID-19. The CDR3 runs from the conserved cysteine through the conserved F or W. A D gene is named only where the DNA matches it firmly. Clone size is not always given. Where it is, it says once, few, many or a class for expanded clones.

J,size,V,D,CDR3,DNA
TRBJ2-3,NA,TRBV7-6,NA,CASSFGQTKSTDTQYF,TGTGCCAGCAGCTTCGGACAGACTAAATCCACAGATACGCAGTATTTT
TRBJ1-6,NA,TRBV3-1/TRBV3-2,TRBD1,CASSQWDRGTYNSPLHF,TGTGCCAGCAGCCAATGGGACAGGGGCACATATAATTCACCCCTCCACTTT
TRBJ1-1,once,TRBV6-6,TRBD1,CASNRQGLNTEAFF,TGTGCCAGCAACCGACAGGGTCTTAACACTGAAGCTTTCTTT
TRBJ2-1,NA,TRBV7-3,TRBD2,CASSLGTSGGEWQFF,TGTGCCAGCAGCTTAGGAACTAGCGGGGGGGAGTGGCAGTTCTTC
TRBJ1-3,NA,TRBV11-2,NA,CASSLVQGNTIYF,TGTGCCAGCAGCTTAGTCCAGGGAAACACCATATATTTT
TRBJ2-7,NA,TRBV5-1,TRBD1,CASSLVGTGGYEQYF,TGCGCCAGCAGCTTGGTTGGGACAGGGGGGTACGAGCAGTACTTC
TRBJ1-6,NA,TRBV5-4,TRBD1,CASSRAGTGDSPLHF,TGTGCCAGCAGCAGAGCCGGGACAGGGGATTCACCCCTCCACTTT
TRBJ1-4,NA,TRBV2,NA,CASSERLGFNEKLFF,TGTGCCAGCAGTGAGAGGCTCGGGTTCAATGAAAAACTGTTTTTT
TRBJ2-5,once,TRBV6-1,TRBD2,CASREASTSGSWETQYF,TGTGCCAGCAGGGAAGCCTCGACTAGCGGGAGTTGGGAGACCCAGTACTTC
TRBJ1-1,NA,TRBV14,TRBD1,CASSRDRGWYTEAFF,TGTGCCAGCAGCCGGGACAGGGGATGGTATACTGAAGCTTTCTTT
TRBJ1-4,NA,TRBV7-2,NA,CASSLALGSSPEKLFF,TGTGCCAGCAGCTTAGCGCTCGGGTCCAGCCCAGAAAAACTGTTTTTT
TRBJ1-6,NA,TRBV5-6,NA,CASSLEEVWQGSHSPLHF,TGTGCCAGCAGCTTGGAGGAGGTGTGGCAGGGGAGCCATTCACCCCTCCACTTT
TRBJ2-7,NA,TRBV6-5,NA,CASSYSRDSTYEQYF,TGTGCCAGCAGTTACTCGAGGGACTCTACCTACGAGCAGTACTTC
TRBJ2-3,NA,TRBV5-6,TRBD2,CASSFLTSGARSTDTQYF,TGTGCCAGCAGCTTCCTAACTAGCGGGGCTCGTAGCACAGATACGCAGTATTTT
TRBJ2-3,NA,TRBV9,NA,CASTHLADYTDTQYF,TGTGCCAGCACTCACTTAGCGGATTACACAGATACGCAGTATTTT
TRBJ2-1,NA,TRBV7-9,TRBD2,CASSSRGGAYNEQFF,TGTGCCAGCAGCTCCCGGGGGGGTGCCTACAATGAGCAGTTCTTC
TRBJ2-7,once,TRBV7-2,NA,CASSPLLVAEQYF,TGTGCCAGCAGCCCTCTACTAGTAGCCGAGCAGTACTTC
TRBJ2-5,NA,TRBV11-2,TRBD1,CASSLGRGGSETQYF,TGTGCCAGCAGCTTAGGTAGAGGGGGCTCAGAGACCCAGTACTTC
TRBJ2-5,NA,TRBV30,TRBD2,CAWSALAGGLWETQYF,TGTGCCTGGAGTGCACTAGCGGGAGGGCTATGGGAGACCCAGTACTTC
TRBJ2-2,once,TRBV10-3,NA,CAISQEVVGELFF,TGTGCCATCAGTCAGGAGGTGGTCGGGGAGCTGTTTTTT
TRBJ1-5,NA,TRBV19,NA,CASSTTLRDQPQHF,TGTGCCAGTAGTACCACCCTCAGGGATCAGCCCCAGCATTTT
TRBJ2-3,NA,TRBV4-2,NA,CASSQEEAADTQYF,TGTGCCAGCAGCCAGGAAGAGGCCGCAGATACGCAGTATTTT
TRBJ1-3,NA,TRBV4-1,TRBD1,CASSQATRGRGSGNTIYF,TGCGCCAGCAGCCAAGCTACCAGGGGGCGCGGCTCTGGAAACACCATATATTTT
TRBJ2-4,NA,TRBV3-1/TRBV3-2,NA,CASSLGRRGLNIQYF,TGTGCCAGCAGCCTAGGGAGGAGGGGGCTAAACATTCAGTACTTC
TRBJ2-4,NA,TRBV7-6,NA,CASSLAGGPSNIQYF,TGTGCCAGCAGCTTAGCGGGGGGGCCCAGTAACATTCAGTACTTC
TRBJ2-7,NA,TRBV9,NA,CASSRGYEQYF,TGTGCCAGCAGCAGAGGCTACGAGCAGTACTTC
TRBJ1-3,NA,TRBV13,TRBD1,CASSQRPGGGVGNTIYF,TGTGCCAGCAGCCAAAGGCCCGGAGGGGGCGTGGGAAACACCATATATTTT
TRBJ1-1,NA,TRBV5-1,NA,CASSPGGGLGTEAFF,TGCGCCAGCTCCCCGGGGGGAGGGTTGGGCACTGAAGCTTTCTTT
TRBJ2-7,NA,TRBV28,NA,CASSPPSVGAYEQYF,TGTGCCAGCAGTCCCCCGTCGGTGGGAGCCTACGAGCAGTACTTC
TRBJ1-2,NA,TRBV4-1,TRBD1,CASSHTEGLGQGITMFGYTF,TGCGCCAGCAGCCATACCGAGGGCCTCGGACAGGGGATAACTATGTTTGGCTACACCTTC
TRBJ2-6,few,TRBV6-4,TRBD1,CASSEGQGSGANVLTF,TGTGCCAGCAGTGAAGGACAGGGCTCTGGGGCCAACGTCCTGACTTTC
TRBJ2-7,NA,TRBV5-1,NA,CASSLPGRANEQYF,TGCGCCAGCAGCTTGCCGGGCAGGGCCAACGAGCAGTACTTC
TRBJ2-7,NA,TRBV7-2,NA,CASSFTARGNEQYF,TGTGCCAGCAGCTTTACTGCCCGGGGAAACGAGCAGTACTTC
TRBJ2-4,NA,TRBV10-3,NA,CATGGGNIQYF,TGTGCCACCGGCGGCGGAAACATTCAGTACTTC
TRBJ2-1,NA,TRBV30,NA,CAWNPETSNEQFF,TGTGCCTGGAACCCCGAAACTAGTAATGAGCAGTTCTTC
TRBJ2-2,NA,TRBV4-2,NA,CASSLSGGSLTGELFF,TGTGCCAGCAGCCTAAGTGGGGGGAGCCTCACCGGGGAGCTGTTTTTT
TRBJ2-5,NA,TRBV7-9,TRBD2,CASSLKRGVREETQYF,TGTGCCAGCAGCTTAAAGCGGGGCGTAAGGGAAGAGACCCAGTACTTC
TRBJ2-7,once,TRBV14,NA,CASSQLSKSSYEQYF,TGTGCCAGCAGCCAATTAAGTAAGAGCTCCTACGAGCAGTACTTC
TRBJ1-2,NA,TRBV3-1/TRBV3-2,NA,CASSQNTRGYGYTF,TGTGCCAGCAGCCAAAACACGAGAGGGTATGGCTACACCTTC
TRBJ2-7,NA,TRBV7-6,TRBD1,CASSLGGGGGHEQYF,TGTGCCAGCAGCTTAGGAGGGGGCGGAGGTCACGAGCAGTACTTC
TRBJ2-3,once,TRBV7-3,TRBD1,CASSATGGGGDTQYF,TGTGCCAGCAGCGCGACAGGGGGCGGAGGAGATACGCAGTATTTT
TRBJ2-7,NA,TRBV4-3,TRBD2,CASSQEATSGTYEQYF,TGCGCCAGCAGCCAAGAAGCTACTAGCGGGACCTACGAGCAGTACTTC
TRBJ2-7,NA,TRBV29-1,TRBD1,CSFRQGAYEQYF,TGCAGCTTCCGACAGGGGGCCTACGAGCAGTACTTC
TRBJ2-1,NA,TRBV12-3/TRBV12-4,TRBD1,CASSSGTGFEQFF,TGTGCCAGCAGCTCCGGGACAGGATTTGAGCAGTTCTTC
TRBJ1-5,NA,TRBV28,NA,CASSFGAGNQPQHF,TGTGCCAGCAGTTTTGGGGCGGGCAATCAGCCCCAGCATTTT
TRBJ2-3,NA,TRBV19,NA,CASSLRTPTDTQYF,TGTGCCAGTAGTTTGAGGACACCCACAGATACGCAGTATTTT